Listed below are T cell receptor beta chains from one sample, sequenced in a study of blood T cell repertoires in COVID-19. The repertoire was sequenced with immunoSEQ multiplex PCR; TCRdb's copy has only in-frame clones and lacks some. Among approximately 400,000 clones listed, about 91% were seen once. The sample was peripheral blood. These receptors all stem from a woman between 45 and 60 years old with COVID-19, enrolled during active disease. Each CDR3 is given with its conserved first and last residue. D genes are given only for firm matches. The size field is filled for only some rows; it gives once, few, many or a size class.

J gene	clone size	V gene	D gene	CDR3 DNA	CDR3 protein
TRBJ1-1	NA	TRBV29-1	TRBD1	TGCAGCGTGGACAGGGGTGCTGAAGCTTTCTTT	CSVDRGAEAFF
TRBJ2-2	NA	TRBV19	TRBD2	TGTGCCAGTATTAGCGGGGGGATCGGGGAGCTGTTTTTT	CASISGGIGELFF
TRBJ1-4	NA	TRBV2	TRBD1	TGTGCCAGCAGGGGGACAGGGGGCGCGGTTGAAAAACTGTTTTTT	CASRGTGGAVEKLFF
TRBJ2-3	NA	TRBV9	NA	TGTGCCAGCAGCGCCGGGTGGGGCACAGATACGCAGTATTTT	CASSAGWGTDTQYF
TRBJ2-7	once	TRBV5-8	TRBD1	TGTGCCAGCAGCCACCCTGGACAGGGGTCCTACGAGCAGTACTTC	CASSHPGQGSYEQYF
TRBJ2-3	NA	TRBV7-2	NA	TGTGCCAGCAGCGATTCGGGGGGCAAATCAGATACGCAGTATTTT	CASSDSGGKSDTQYF
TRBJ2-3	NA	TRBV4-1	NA	TGCGCCAGCAGCCAAGCAGGCCCAGATACGCAGTATTTT	CASSQAGPDTQYF
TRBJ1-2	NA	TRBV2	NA	TGTGCCAGCAGTGCAAACACAGCCAGGATTAGGGGCTACACCTTC	CASSANTARIRGYTF
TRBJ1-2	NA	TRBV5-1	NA	TGCGCCAGCAGCTTGGAAAGCCTTTATGGCTACACCTTC	CASSLESLYGYTF
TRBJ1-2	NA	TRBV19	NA	TGTGCCTCTATTGGGGGGGACGGCTACACCTTC	CASIGGDGYTF
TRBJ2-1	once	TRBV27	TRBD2	TGTGCCAGCAGTTTAAGGCGGGGGGTGAGCAATGAGCAGTTCTTC	CASSLRRGVSNEQFF
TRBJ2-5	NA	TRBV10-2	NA	TGCGCCAGCAGTGGGTTCAAGGAGGGCCAAGAGACCCAGTACTTC	CASSGFKEGQETQYF
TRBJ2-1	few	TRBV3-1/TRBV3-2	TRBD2	TGTGCCAGCAGCCAAGACCGGGGGGGCTCCTACAATGAGCAGTTCTTC	CASSQDRGGSYNEQFF
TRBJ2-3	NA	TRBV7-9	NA	TGTGCCAGCAGCTTCTTTGACAGAACAGATACGCAGTATTTT	CASSFFDRTDTQYF
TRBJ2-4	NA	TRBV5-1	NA	TGCGCCAGCAGCTTGGGCCTGCCTAGCCCCTATGGCAAAAACATTCAGTACTTC	CASSLGLPSPYGKNIQYF
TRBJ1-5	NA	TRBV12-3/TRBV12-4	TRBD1	TGTGCCAGCAGTTCTACAGGGGCGCCCGCCCAGCATTTT	CASSSTGAPAQHF
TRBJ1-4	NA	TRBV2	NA	TGTGCCAGCAGCGGGGAGGTCGGCAGTAGTGAAAAACTGTTTTTT	CASSGEVGSSEKLFF
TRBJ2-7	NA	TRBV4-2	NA	TGTGCCAGCAGCCAAGAGAGGACTTACGAGCAGTACTTC	CASSQERTYEQYF
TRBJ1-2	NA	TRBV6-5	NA	TGTGCCAGCAGTTACCAGGTGACCGATGGCTACACCTTC	CASSYQVTDGYTF
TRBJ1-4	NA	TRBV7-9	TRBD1	TGTGCCAGCAGCTACGACAGGGGGCGAGAAAAACTGTTTTTT	CASSYDRGREKLFF
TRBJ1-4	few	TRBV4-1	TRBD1	TGCGCCAGCAGCCAGAAGGGACAGTTTGAAAAACTGTTTTTT	CASSQKGQFEKLFF
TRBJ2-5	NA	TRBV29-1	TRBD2	TGCAGCGTTGACCAGCGGGGAGGGGAGACCCAGTACTTC	CSVDQRGGETQYF
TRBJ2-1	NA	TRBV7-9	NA	TGTGCCAGCAGCTTAACATGGGCAGGGGCCGTGAGCTCCTACAATGAGCAGTTCTTC	CASSLTWAGAVSSYNEQFF
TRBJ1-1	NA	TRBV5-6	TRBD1	TGTGCCAGCAGCTTGTTCCCCGACAGGGGCGGAACTGAAGCTTTCTTT	CASSLFPDRGGTEAFF
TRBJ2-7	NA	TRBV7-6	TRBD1	TGTGCCAGCAGCTCTAGACAGGGGAGGTCCTACGAGCAGTACTTC	CASSSRQGRSYEQYF
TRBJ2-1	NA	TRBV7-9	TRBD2	TGTGCCAGCAGCCCCACTCAGGGAGGGTGGCTCAATGAGCAGTTCTTC	CASSPTQGGWLNEQFF
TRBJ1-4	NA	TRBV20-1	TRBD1	TGCAGTGCTAGTGGCCGAGGGGACAGCCTAGCAACTAATGAAAAACTGTTTTTT	CSASGRGDSLATNEKLFF
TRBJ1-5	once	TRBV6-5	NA	TGTGCCAGCAGCCGGGGGGCGAGCAATCAGCCCCAGCATTTT	CASSRGASNQPQHF
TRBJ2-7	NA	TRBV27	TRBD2	TGTGCCAGCAGTCCTGGACGGACTAGACCCACGAACGAGCAGTACTTC	CASSPGRTRPTNEQYF
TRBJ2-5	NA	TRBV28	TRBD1	TGTGCCAGCAGTCCTGGGACAGGCGAGACCCAGTACTTC	CASSPGTGETQYF
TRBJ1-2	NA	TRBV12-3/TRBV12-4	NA	TGTGCCAGCAGCCCGACAGAAAACTATGGCTACACCTTC	CASSPTENYGYTF
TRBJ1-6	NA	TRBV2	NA	TGTGCCAGCAGTAAAAGGGGCGCCGGCGCACCCCTCCACTTT	CASSKRGAGAPLHF
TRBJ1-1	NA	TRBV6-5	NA	TGTGCCAGCAGTTACCTCAGGGTTACCGCTGAAGCTTTCTTT	CASSYLRVTAEAFF
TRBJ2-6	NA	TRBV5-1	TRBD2	TGCGCCAGCAGGCCAAGCGGGGATGACTCTGGGGCCAACGTCCTGACTTTC	CASRPSGDDSGANVLTF
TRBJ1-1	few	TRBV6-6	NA	TGTGCCAGCAGTATTCAGGTGAACACTGAAGCTTTCTTT	CASSIQVNTEAFF
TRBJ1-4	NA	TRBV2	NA	TGTGCCAGCACTCAGGGGGAAAAACTGTTTTTT	CASTQGEKLFF
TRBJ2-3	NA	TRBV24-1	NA	TGTGCCACCAGTGAGAGCCCAGGGACAGATACGCAGTATTTT	CATSESPGTDTQYF
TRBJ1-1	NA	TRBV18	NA	TGTGCCAGCTCACCCCGGGACATAAACATGAACACTGAAGCTTTCTTT	CASSPRDINMNTEAFF
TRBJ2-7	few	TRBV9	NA	TGTGCCAGCAGCCCCAGGGGGACTAGGAGCTCCTACGAGCAGTACTTC	CASSPRGTRSSYEQYF
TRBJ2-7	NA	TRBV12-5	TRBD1	TGTGCTAGTGGTTTGGTACGGACAGGGATCCCCTACGAGCAGTACTTC	CASGLVRTGIPYEQYF
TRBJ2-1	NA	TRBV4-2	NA	TGTGCCAGCAGCCAAGCCCCGGGACTCGGAATTGAGCAGTTCTTC	CASSQAPGLGIEQFF
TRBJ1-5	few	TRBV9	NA	TGTGCCAGCAGCCAAGGAGGGAATCAGCCCCAGCATTTT	CASSQGGNQPQHF
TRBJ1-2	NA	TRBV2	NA	TGTGCCAGCAGTGAAGCCCGACAGCCCTTCTATGGCTACACCTTC	CASSEARQPFYGYTF
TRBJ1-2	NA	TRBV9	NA	TGTGCCAGCAGCGTAGGTCAGGGTAGTGGCTACACCTTC	CASSVGQGSGYTF
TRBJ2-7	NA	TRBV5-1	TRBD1	TGCGCCAGCAGCTTGAGAACAGGGGGAACCTACGAGCAGTACTTC	CASSLRTGGTYEQYF
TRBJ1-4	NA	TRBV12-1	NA	TGTGCCAGCAGCCCCAGGACAGGGGCAAAAGCAACTAATGAAAAACTGTTTTTT	CASSPRTGAKATNEKLFF
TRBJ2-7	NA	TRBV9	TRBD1	TGTGCCAGCAGCCTTGGGACAGGGAGGAACGAGCAGTACTTC	CASSLGTGRNEQYF
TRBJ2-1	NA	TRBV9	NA	TGTGCCAGCAGCGTAGGGCGGGGCCTTCACTACAATGAGCAGTTCTTC	CASSVGRGLHYNEQFF
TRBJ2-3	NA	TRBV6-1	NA	TGTGCCAGCAGTGAAGCGCTTAACAGGGTAGCAGATACGCAGTATTTT	CASSEALNRVADTQYF
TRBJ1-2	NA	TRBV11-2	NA	TGTGCCAGCAGCTTAGCAGGGTTCAACTATGGCTACACCTTC	CASSLAGFNYGYTF